This T cell receptor (beta chain) was captured in a study of cytomegalovirus exposure and HLA in healthy donors. Across the study: An earlier analysis found some 120 million unique TCR beta sequences from around 180 million T cells. Notes on the study in general: V- and J-gene trimming of TCR beta was linked (in a later analysis) to a missense DCLRE1C variant. Several of the most significant clusters were apparently associated with common viral pathogens in a later analysis.

A remark on this clone: Its antigen is as yet unknown.

60 Vbeta and 13 Jbeta primers were used in PCR. Authors' processing steps: Among the unique TCR beta chains that a later analysis counted, around 72 million in all, around 11 million were shared. TCRdb's copy holds only in-frame clones and misses some; the assay was immunoSEQ multiplex PCR. V, J and clone size are those of that table, while D and trimming were read from the DNA. Found here are about 100,000 clones, about 70% of them singletons; the top ten hold 12% to 15%. Germline trimming cut 5 bases from V and 2 bases from J; bases unmatched to any gene: 5. The CDR3 runs 15 residues. Per germline, CDR1 MGHDK and CDR2 SYGVNS.

The sample consisted of PBMCs. This TCR was sampled from an older woman in good health and CMV-seropositive. This chain links TRBV25-1 with TRBJ2-7; TRBD2 matches 11 bases. CDR3 region: CASSLGTSGAYEQYF. CDR3 nucleotides: TGTGCCAGCAGTTTGGGGACTAGCGGAGCCTACGAGCAGTACTTC.